This T cell receptor beta chain was sequenced during a study of a mutant IDH1 vaccine in newly diagnosed glioma. Study-wide context: Earlier treatment was radiotherapy, temozolomide, or both, with most getting both.

In the case of this clone: The antigen remains unidentified.

Germline V gene sequence: CDR1 MNHNY, CDR2 SVGAGI (reference sequence). Trimming at V came to 6 bases and at J to 1 base, leaving 6 bases not matched to a gene. The CDR3 length is 16 residues. Only in-frame clones appear in the TCRdb table, and some are missing; sequencing was by immunoSEQ multiplex PCR. The table includes 120,000 or so clones, around 80% detected once. Time point given: week 11, during vaccination. It was 300 ug of mutant IDH1 20-mer peptide that made up each vaccine dose, given with topical imiquimod. The rearrangement joins TRBV6-6 to TRBJ2-5; TRBD2 matches 12 bases. This sequence was found in a man in his forties with glioma. The sample was PBMCs, taken from a glioma patient whose treatment included an IDH1 peptide vaccine. As DNA, the CDR3 is TGTGCCAGCAGCCGCGGACTAGCGGGAACCCAAGAGACCCAGTACTTC. As protein: CASSRGLAGTQETQYF.